This TCR beta chain was captured by sequencing in a study of T cell changes during pregnancy in multiple sclerosis. The CDR3 covers 16 residues. The V and J ends lost 1 base and 0 bases respectively, with 13 bases between them. Germline V lookup: CDR1 KGHSH, CDR2 LQKENI. The method was immunoSEQ multiplex PCR; TCRdb's version includes in-frame clones alone and lacks a portion of them. The sample lists roughly 56,000 clones; 88% were seen once. The rearrangement uses TRBV18 and TRBJ2-7; TRBD1 is a possible D gene (5 bases). This sequence was found in a female donor with multiple sclerosis, enrolled in a pregnancy study. The sequences come from peripheral blood, collected in the first trimester of pregnancy. The CDR3 spells CASSPRGREGSYEQYF. For the CDR3, the DNA is TGTGCCAGCTCACCACGGGGCAGGGAAGGCTCCTACGAGCAGTACTTC.